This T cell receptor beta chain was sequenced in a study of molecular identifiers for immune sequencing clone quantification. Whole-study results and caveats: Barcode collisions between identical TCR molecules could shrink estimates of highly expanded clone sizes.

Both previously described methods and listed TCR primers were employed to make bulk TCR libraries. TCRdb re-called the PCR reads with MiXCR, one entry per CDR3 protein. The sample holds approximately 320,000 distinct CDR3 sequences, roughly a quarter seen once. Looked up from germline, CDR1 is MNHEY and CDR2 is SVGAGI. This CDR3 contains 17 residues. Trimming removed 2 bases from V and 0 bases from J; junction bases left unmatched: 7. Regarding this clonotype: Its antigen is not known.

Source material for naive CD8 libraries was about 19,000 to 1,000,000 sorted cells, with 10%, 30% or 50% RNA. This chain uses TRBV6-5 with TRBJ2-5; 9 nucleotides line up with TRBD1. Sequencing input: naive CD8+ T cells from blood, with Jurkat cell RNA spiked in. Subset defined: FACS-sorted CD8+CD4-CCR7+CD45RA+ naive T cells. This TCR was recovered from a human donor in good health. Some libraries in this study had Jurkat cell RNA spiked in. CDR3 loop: CASSYQRTGDHQETQYF. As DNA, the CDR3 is TGTGCCAGCAGTTACCAGCGGACAGGGGATCACCAAGAGACCCAGTACTTC.